The rows below give T cell receptor beta chains drawn from one sample of a study of vaccination effects on CD4 cells after COVID-19. Clones were sequenced by immunoSEQ multiplex PCR, and TCRdb holds only the in-frame ones, with some missing. The data hold 42,000 or so clones, with around 72% observed a single time. For these TCRs, the target antigens are not known. Sequenced material: CD4+ T cells from PBMCs cultured with a peptide pool, taken before COVID-19 vaccination. Receptors originate from a human donor who had a prior SARS-CoV-2 infection. CDR3s leave out the opening cysteine and the closing phenylalanine or tryptophan. Each record gives: J gene, CDR3 length, V gene, CDR3 protein.

j_call: TRBJ2-3; cdr3_length: 15; v_call: TRBV9; cdr3_aa: ASSERVIAGNTDTQY
j_call: TRBJ2-3; cdr3_length: 13; v_call: TRBV5-1; cdr3_aa: ASSPGLASTDTQY
j_call: TRBJ2-3; cdr3_length: 12; v_call: TRBV10-3; cdr3_aa: AIGRGGDTDTQY
j_call: TRBJ2-5; cdr3_length: 13; v_call: TRBV11-3; cdr3_aa: ASSLDWTGPETQY
j_call: TRBJ2-5; cdr3_length: 9; v_call: TRBV4-2; cdr3_aa: ASRYGETQY
j_call: TRBJ1-1; cdr3_length: 11; v_call: TRBV7-3; cdr3_aa: ASSSGINTEAF
j_call: TRBJ2-5; cdr3_length: 10; v_call: TRBV18; cdr3_aa: ASSSQGETQY
j_call: TRBJ1-5; cdr3_length: 11; v_call: TRBV12-3/TRBV12-4; cdr3_aa: ASARDRVSAQH
j_call: TRBJ1-5; cdr3_length: 11; v_call: TRBV6-5; cdr3_aa: ASSIVINQPQH
j_call: TRBJ2-3; cdr3_length: 17; v_call: TRBV6-6; cdr3_aa: ASSPKSWGTSGTTDTQY
j_call: TRBJ1-5; cdr3_length: 12; v_call: TRBV4-3; cdr3_aa: ASSQGSGSRPQH
j_call: TRBJ2-1; cdr3_length: 13; v_call: TRBV5-4; cdr3_aa: ASSSGGRGYNEQF
j_call: TRBJ1-2; cdr3_length: 12; v_call: TRBV13; cdr3_aa: ASSTRPGVYGYT
j_call: TRBJ1-1; cdr3_length: 13; v_call: TRBV7-3; cdr3_aa: ASSLMGPRNTEAF
j_call: TRBJ2-5; cdr3_length: 15; v_call: TRBV7-3; cdr3_aa: ASSPGQGITYQETQY
j_call: TRBJ2-2; cdr3_length: 13; v_call: TRBV2; cdr3_aa: ASSGLAGNTGELF
j_call: TRBJ2-7; cdr3_length: 15; v_call: TRBV7-2; cdr3_aa: ASSLSWPTVPAYEQY
j_call: TRBJ2-7; cdr3_length: 12; v_call: TRBV6-5; cdr3_aa: ASRSLAGAYEQY
j_call: TRBJ2-1; cdr3_length: 11; v_call: TRBV5-6; cdr3_aa: ASSLSDRNEQF
j_call: TRBJ1-4; cdr3_length: 12; v_call: TRBV7-8; cdr3_aa: ASSLAGWYEKLF
j_call: TRBJ1-2; cdr3_length: 12; v_call: TRBV15; cdr3_aa: ATSREAVEGQVL
j_call: TRBJ2-2; cdr3_length: 11; v_call: TRBV11-2; cdr3_aa: ASSLDDTGELF
j_call: TRBJ1-2; cdr3_length: 10; v_call: TRBV30; cdr3_aa: AWMVGNYGYT
j_call: TRBJ1-6; cdr3_length: 12; v_call: TRBV7-9; cdr3_aa: ASSLEQYNSPLH
j_call: TRBJ1-3; cdr3_length: 11; v_call: TRBV10-3; cdr3_aa: AISLEFGNTIY
j_call: TRBJ2-7; cdr3_length: 13; v_call: TRBV5-1; cdr3_aa: ASSFGVSGRYEQY
j_call: TRBJ2-2; cdr3_length: 11; v_call: TRBV6-5; cdr3_aa: ASRPVNTGELF
j_call: TRBJ1-4; cdr3_length: 13; v_call: TRBV15; cdr3_aa: ATSRDTAWDEKLF
j_call: TRBJ1-1; cdr3_length: 12; v_call: TRBV6-5; cdr3_aa: ASRGWGPSWGAF
j_call: TRBJ2-6; cdr3_length: 13; v_call: TRBV29-1; cdr3_aa: SVNVNRAGANVLT